These T cell receptor beta chains were read from a single sample in a study of T-cell memory formation after mild COVID-19. TCRdb re-called the 5' RACE reads through MiXCR, storing one row per CDR3 protein. Among approximately 450,000 distinct CDR3 sequences listed, over 15% were seen once. The specimen was PBMCs or a T cell subset sorted from them (not recorded which). The receptors were sampled from an adult woman who had mild COVID-19 (a few samples of this study predate the infection). Cell type and time point are not known. The CDR3 runs from the conserved cysteine through the conserved F or W. The order of the fields is V gene, clone size, CDR3 protein. Where a row states a size, it is once, few, many or the class of an expanded clone; other rows omit it.

V gene: TRBV5-6; clone size: -; CDR3 protein: CASSTATGLPSTDTQYF
V gene: TRBV6-6; clone size: -; CDR3 protein: CASSFGQTLPGLPAYEQYF
V gene: TRBV2; clone size: few; CDR3 protein: CASGTGVIEKLFF
V gene: TRBV2; clone size: many; CDR3 protein: CASKPTAMREQYF
V gene: TRBV3-1; clone size: few; CDR3 protein: CASSETGNSYNEQFF
V gene: TRBV19; clone size: once; CDR3 protein: CASSIRGAYSNQPQHF
V gene: TRBV7-9; clone size: few; CDR3 protein: CASRRQDYEQYF
V gene: TRBV7-2; clone size: few; CDR3 protein: CASSWGTQGRGYNEQFF
V gene: TRBV29-1; clone size: few; CDR3 protein: CSVDHAAGLTFF
V gene: TRBV25-1; clone size: few; CDR3 protein: CASSEASAAETQYF
V gene: TRBV6-2/TRBV6-3; clone size: few; CDR3 protein: CASTRSSQGILFF
V gene: TRBV12-3/TRBV12-4; clone size: -; CDR3 protein: CASAGGRTGWNEQFF
V gene: TRBV4-3; clone size: few; CDR3 protein: CASSRVGVPGSEQFF
V gene: TRBV11-2; clone size: -; CDR3 protein: CASSLELRGYEQYF
V gene: TRBV24-1; clone size: -; CDR3 protein: CATSEKTRGIDEQYF
V gene: TRBV29-1; clone size: -; CDR3 protein: CSVEQRMNTEAFF
V gene: TRBV12-3/TRBV12-4; clone size: few; CDR3 protein: CASSFPGTNGYTF
V gene: TRBV24-1; clone size: few; CDR3 protein: CATSDFNTPGQASTGELFF
V gene: TRBV2; clone size: few; CDR3 protein: CASSYRASYEQYF
V gene: TRBV7-2; clone size: -; CDR3 protein: CASGSRFTDTQYF
V gene: TRBV3-1; clone size: -; CDR3 protein: CASSRGRGGKNIQYF
V gene: TRBV7-3; clone size: few; CDR3 protein: CASSEDRGRPEAFF
V gene: TRBV7-3; clone size: few; CDR3 protein: CASSLTNGAYNEQFF
V gene: TRBV20-1; clone size: few; CDR3 protein: CSAPSGTSGRYPYEQYF
V gene: TRBV9; clone size: -; CDR3 protein: CASSVTALAGGTDTQYF
V gene: TRBV7-3; clone size: -; CDR3 protein: CASSAWTRNTEAFF
V gene: TRBV6-5; clone size: -; CDR3 protein: CASSYSGPGTAPGGANVLTF
V gene: TRBV10-3; clone size: -; CDR3 protein: CAISASSEQYF
V gene: TRBV7-2; clone size: -; CDR3 protein: CASSPPAGGANIQYF
V gene: TRBV29-1; clone size: few; CDR3 protein: CSVEAREGVEAFF
V gene: TRBV29-1; clone size: -; CDR3 protein: CSEEERGYNEQFF